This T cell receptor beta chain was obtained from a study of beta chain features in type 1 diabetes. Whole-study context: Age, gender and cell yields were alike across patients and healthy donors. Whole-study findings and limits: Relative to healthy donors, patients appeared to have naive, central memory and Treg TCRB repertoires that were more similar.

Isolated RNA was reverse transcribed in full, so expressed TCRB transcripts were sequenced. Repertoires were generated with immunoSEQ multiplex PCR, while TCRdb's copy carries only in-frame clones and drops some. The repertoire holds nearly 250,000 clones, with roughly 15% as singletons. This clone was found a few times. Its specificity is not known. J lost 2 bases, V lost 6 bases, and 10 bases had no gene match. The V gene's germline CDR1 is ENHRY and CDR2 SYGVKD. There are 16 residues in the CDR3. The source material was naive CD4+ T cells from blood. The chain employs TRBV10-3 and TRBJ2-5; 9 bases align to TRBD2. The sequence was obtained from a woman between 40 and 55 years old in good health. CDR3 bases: TGTGCCATCAGCCTCCGCGGGGGGGGCACACAAGAGACCCAGTACTTC. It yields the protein CAISLRGGGTQETQYF.